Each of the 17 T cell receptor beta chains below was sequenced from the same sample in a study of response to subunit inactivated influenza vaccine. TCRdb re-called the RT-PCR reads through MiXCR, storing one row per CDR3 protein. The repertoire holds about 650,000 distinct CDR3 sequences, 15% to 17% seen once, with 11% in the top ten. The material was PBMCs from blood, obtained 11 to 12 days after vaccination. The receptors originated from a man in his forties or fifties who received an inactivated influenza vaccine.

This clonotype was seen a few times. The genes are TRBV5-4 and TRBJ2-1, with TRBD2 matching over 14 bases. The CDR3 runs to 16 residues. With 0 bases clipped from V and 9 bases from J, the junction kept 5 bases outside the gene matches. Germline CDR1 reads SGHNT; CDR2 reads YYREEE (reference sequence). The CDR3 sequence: CASSLGLAGGNVEQFF. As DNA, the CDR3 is TGTGCCAGCAGCTTGGGACTAGCGGGGGGGAATGTTGAGCAGTTCTTC.

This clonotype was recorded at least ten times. CDR3: CAASRGYNEQFF. The CDR3 nucleotides read TGTGCCGCTTCCCGGGGGTACAATGAGCAGTTCTTC. The chain has TRBV30 and TRBJ2-1, with TRBD2 as a possible D gene (6 bases). This CDR3 has 12 amino acids. Per germline, CDR1 GTSNPN and CDR2 SVGIG (reference sequence). Trimming cost V 8 bases and J 4 bases, with 12 bases left between them.

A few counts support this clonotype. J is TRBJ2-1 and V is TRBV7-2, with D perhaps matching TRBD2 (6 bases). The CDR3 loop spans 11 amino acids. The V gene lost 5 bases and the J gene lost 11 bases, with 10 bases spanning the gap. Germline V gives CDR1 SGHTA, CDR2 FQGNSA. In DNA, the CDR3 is TGTGCCAGCAGCGCGGGACTGAAGCAGTTCTTC. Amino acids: CASSAGLKQFF.

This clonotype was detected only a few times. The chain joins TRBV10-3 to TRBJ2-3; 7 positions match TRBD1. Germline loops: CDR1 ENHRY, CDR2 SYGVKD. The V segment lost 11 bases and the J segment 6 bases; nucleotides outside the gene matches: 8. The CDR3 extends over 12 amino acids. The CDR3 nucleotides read TGTGCCGTTACAGGGGATGGGGATACGCAGTATTTT. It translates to CAVTGDGDTQYF.

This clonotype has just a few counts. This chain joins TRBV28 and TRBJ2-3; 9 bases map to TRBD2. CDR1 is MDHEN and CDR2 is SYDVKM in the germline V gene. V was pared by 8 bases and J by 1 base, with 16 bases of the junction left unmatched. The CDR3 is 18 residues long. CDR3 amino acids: CASSLMGYIAGGTDTQYF. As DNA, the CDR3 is TGTGCCAGCTCTCTTATGGGTTATATAGCGGGAGGCACAGATACGCAGTATTTT. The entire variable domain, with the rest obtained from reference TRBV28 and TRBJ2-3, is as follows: DVKVTQSSRYLVKRTGEKVFLECVQDMDHENMFWYRQDPGLGLRLIYFSYDVKMKEKGDIPEGYSVSREKKERFSLILESASTNQTSMYLCASSLMGYIAGGTDTQYFGPGTRLTVL.

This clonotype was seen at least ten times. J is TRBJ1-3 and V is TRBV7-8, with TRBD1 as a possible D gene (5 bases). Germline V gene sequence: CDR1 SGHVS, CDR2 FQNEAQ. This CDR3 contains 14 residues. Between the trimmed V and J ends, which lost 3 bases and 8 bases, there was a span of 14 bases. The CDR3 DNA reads TGTGCCAGCAGCTTGACCCCAGGGTTTCACACCATATATTTT. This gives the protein CASSLTPGFHTIYF.

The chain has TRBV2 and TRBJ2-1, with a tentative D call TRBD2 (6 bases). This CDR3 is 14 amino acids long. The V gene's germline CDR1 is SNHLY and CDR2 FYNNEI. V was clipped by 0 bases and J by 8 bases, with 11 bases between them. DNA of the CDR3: TGTGCCAGCAGTGAAGCGGGGAGGATCCATGAGCAGTTCTTC. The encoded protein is CASSEAGRIHEQFF.

The CDR3 sequence is CASSRTSGITDTQYF. In DNA, the CDR3 is TGTGCCAGCAGCCGGACTAGCGGTATCACAGATACGCAGTATTTT. The chain joins TRBV7-2 to TRBJ2-3; 10 bases fit TRBD2. Germline lookup yields CDR1 SGHTA and CDR2 FQGNSA. The CDR3 is 15 residues long. V was clipped by 5 bases and J by 2 bases; unmatched bases: 4.

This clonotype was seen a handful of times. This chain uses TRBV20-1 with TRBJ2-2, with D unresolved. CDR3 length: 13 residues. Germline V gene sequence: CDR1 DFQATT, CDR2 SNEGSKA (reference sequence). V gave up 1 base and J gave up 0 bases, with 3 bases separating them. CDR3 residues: CSARVSNTGELFF. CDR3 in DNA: TGCAGTGCTAGAGTGTCGAACACCGGGGAGCTGTTTTTT.

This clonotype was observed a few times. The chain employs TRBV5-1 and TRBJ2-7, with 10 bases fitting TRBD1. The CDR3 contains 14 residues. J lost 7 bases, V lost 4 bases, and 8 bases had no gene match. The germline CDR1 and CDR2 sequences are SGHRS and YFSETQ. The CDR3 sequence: CASSRRQGAGEQYF. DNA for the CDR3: TGCGCCAGCAGCAGACGACAGGGGGCCGGAGAGCAGTACTTC.

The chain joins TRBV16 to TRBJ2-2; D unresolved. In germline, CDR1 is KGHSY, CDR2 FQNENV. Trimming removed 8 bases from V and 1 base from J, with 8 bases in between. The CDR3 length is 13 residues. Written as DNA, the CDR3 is TGTGCCAGCGCCACGGGGAACACCGGGGAGCTGTTTTTT. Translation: CASATGNTGELFF.

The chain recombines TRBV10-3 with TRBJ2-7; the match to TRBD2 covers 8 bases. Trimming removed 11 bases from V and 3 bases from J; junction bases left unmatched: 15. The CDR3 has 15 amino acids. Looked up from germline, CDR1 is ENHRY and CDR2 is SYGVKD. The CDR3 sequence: CAVATGLAKGYEQYF. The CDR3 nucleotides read TGTGCCGTCGCTACTGGACTAGCTAAAGGCTACGAGCAGTACTTC.

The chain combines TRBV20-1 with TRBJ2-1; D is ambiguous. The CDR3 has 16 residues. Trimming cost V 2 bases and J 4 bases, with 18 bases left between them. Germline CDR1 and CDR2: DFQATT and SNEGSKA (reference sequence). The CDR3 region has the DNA TGCAGTGCTAGACGTCCGGCCCTAATAACATACAATGAGCAGTTCTTC. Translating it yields CSARRPALITYNEQFF.

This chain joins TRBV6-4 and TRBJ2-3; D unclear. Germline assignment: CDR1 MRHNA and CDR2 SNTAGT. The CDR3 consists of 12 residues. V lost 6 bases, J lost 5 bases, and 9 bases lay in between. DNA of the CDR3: TGTGCCAGCAGCGACCCACGAGATACGCAGTATTTT. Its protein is CASSDPRDTQYF.

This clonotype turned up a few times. CDR3 sequence reads: CASSDTVYEQYF. CDR3 coding DNA: TGTGCCAGCAGTGATACAGTCTACGAGCAGTACTTC. The chain carries TRBV6-1 and TRBJ2-7; D is uncertain. This CDR3 has 12 amino acids. Per the germline V gene, CDR1 is MNHNS and CDR2 is SASEGT. Deletions cut 3 bases from V and 3 bases from J, with 6 bases between.

CDR3 residues: CASSQDWTGRMNTEAFF. CDR3 sequence (DNA): TGCGCCAGCAGCCAAGATTGGACGGGACGAATGAACACTGAAGCTTTCTTT. This chain joins TRBV4-3 and TRBJ1-1; possible D gene TRBD1, 5 bases. Germline V gene lookup returns CDR1 LGHNA and CDR2 YSLEER. The CDR3 contains 17 residues. V gave up 0 bases and J gave up 0 bases, with 14 bases separating them.

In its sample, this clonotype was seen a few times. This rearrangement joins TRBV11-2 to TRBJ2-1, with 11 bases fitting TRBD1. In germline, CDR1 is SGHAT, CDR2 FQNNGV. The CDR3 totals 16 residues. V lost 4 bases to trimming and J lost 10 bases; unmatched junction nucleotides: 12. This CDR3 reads CASSWRPRTGGEEQFF. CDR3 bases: TGTGCCAGCAGCTGGCGTCCCCGGACAGGGGGCGAGGAGCAGTTCTTC.